This record concerns one T cell receptor beta chain sequence. There are many counts of this clonotype. The specificity of this receptor is unknown. Qualities for individual bases were not recorded, and no much larger clone is one base off. The CDR3 measures 16 amino acids from cysteine to phenylalanine. Of all the DNA, just the CDR3 is kept, 48 bases in frame from base 1. V loses 4 bases at its end and J loses 5 bases; junction bases beyond the gene matches: 13. Reading the germline V gene gives CDR1 SGHDN and CDR2 FVKESK. TCR beta repertoires were profiled from peripheral blood of about a dozen young patients with multiple sclerosis to demonstrate the VDJtools post-analysis software. The multiple sclerosis patients were children and adolescents ranging in age from roughly 6 to 15 years. The data are from a study of post-analysis software for immune sequencing data (dated by TCRdb to the mid-2010s). Regarding the research as a whole: Disease courses on record covered relapsing-remitting, secondary progressive and progressive-relapsing multiple sclerosis, though some patients had no subtype annotation. Patient repertoires were compared against roughly 12 previously published healthy control repertoires from donors aged 6 to 25 years. A subset of samples was prepared in parallel using single-end sample barcoding, then pooled and co-amplified after Illumina adapter ligation.

The library was prepared using PCR. For sequencing, an Illumina HiSeq 2500 was employed. To reduce PCR and sequencing biases, unique molecular identifiers were built into the TCR beta cDNA libraries. Per 1 to 10 million input T cells, 500,000 or so cDNA molecules were obtained, such that each molecule approximated one T cell. Patient libraries were prepared and sequenced with the same protocol used for the earlier healthy control dataset. Within a given batch, samples were prepared together, multiplexed and sequenced on the same HiSeq lane. Regarding the original processing steps: Raw barcoded reads were processed with MIGEC, discarding single-read molecular identifier groups before consensus assembly and CDR3 extraction. Clonotype tables were post-analysed with VDJtools, and diversity was normalized by down-sampling all datasets to the smallest sample size. To correct batch-related cross-sample contamination, repertoire overlap clustering matched CDR3 amino acid sequences but not nucleotide sequences. TCRdb applied fastp at Q25 and MiXCR to the public reads, then kept only in-frame beta chains. Entries are consolidated by CDR3 protein sequence, retaining the most common genes and DNA. TCRdb, not the original authors, processed these V and J calls. Within this sample are roughly 170,000 distinct CDR3 sequences, with 25% to 35% of them counted one time only. The ten largest clones represent more than 1.3% of the sample.

The research as a whole found: Significantly lower normalized Chao1 diversity was found in multiple sclerosis patients than in controls, suggesting substantial peripheral T-cell clonal expansion. Strong co-clustering of samples prepared in the same batch was shown by direct clustering with F measure, prompting a batch-effect correction. The multiple sclerosis patient group was slightly younger than the control group. About 5 TRBV segments, including TRBV5-6, TRBV5-1 and TRBV20-1, were significantly more frequent in patients than controls.

The source is a girl aged 10 to 17 with multiple sclerosis. Sequenced material: blood. The sequence joins TRBV14 to TRBJ2-5; 7 central nucleotides agree with TRBD2. Read as DNA, the sequence is TGTGCCAGCAGCCCTTTACTAGCGCCCCGAGAGGAGACCCAGTACTTC. Its protein is CASSPLLAPREETQYF.